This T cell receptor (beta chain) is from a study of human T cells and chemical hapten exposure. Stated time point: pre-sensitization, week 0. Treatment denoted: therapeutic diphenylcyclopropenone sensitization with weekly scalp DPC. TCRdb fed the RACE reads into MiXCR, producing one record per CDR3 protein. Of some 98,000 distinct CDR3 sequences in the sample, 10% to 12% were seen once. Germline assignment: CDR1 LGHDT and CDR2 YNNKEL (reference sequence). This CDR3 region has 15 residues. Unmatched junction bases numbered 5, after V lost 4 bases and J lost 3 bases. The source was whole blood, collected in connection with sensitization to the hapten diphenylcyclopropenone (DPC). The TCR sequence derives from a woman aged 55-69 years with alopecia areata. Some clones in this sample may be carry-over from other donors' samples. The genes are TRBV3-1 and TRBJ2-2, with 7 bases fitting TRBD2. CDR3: CASSPRTSDTGELFF. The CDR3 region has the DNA TGTGCCAGCAGCCCCAGGACTAGTGACACCGGGGAGCTGTTTTTT.